This T cell receptor beta chain appears in the sequencing data of a study of T-cell reconstitution after alpha-beta-depleted transplantation in children. Trimming at V came to 6 bases and at J to 4 bases, leaving 3 bases not matched to a gene. This CDR3 spans 13 amino acids. In this sample, this clonotype turned up a few times. A library of TCRbeta sequences, prepared with unique molecular identifiers, was generated. Each CDR3 protein is one row after TCRdb ran MiXCR on the PCR reads. The table shows about 360,000 distinct CDR3 sequences, with roughly 14% occurring only once. The source is a human donor who donated a stem cell graft to a child with Fanconi anemia. The chain is built from TRBV12-3 or TRBV12-4 and TRBJ1-5; TRBD1 aligns across 7 bases. Sequenced here: PBMCs, sampled from the stem cell graft. DNA for the CDR3: TGTGCCAGCAGCGTCAGGGGGAATCAGCCCCAGCATTTT. It codes for CASSVRGNQPQHF.